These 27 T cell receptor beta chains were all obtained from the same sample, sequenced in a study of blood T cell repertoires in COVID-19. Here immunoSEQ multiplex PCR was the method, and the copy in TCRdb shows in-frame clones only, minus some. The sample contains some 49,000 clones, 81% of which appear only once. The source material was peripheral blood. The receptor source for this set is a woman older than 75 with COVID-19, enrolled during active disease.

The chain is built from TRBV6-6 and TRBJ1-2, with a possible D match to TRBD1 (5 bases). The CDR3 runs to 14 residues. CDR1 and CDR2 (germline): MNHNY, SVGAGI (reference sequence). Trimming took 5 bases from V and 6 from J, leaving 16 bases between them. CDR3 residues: CASSPLGGGHGYTF. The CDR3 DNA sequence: TGTGCCAGCAGTCCCCTCGGGGGAGGGCATGGCTACACCTTC.

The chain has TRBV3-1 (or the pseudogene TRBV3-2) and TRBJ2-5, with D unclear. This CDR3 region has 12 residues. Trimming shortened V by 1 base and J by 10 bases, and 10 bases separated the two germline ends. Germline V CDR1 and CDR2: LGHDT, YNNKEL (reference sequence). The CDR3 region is CASSQVGGVQYF. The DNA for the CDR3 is TGTGCCAGCAGCCAAGTTGGCGGAGTCCAGTACTTC.

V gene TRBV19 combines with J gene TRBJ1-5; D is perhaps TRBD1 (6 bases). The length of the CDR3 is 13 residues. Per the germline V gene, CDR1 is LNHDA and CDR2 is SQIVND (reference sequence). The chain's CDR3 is CEPGQDSNQPQHF. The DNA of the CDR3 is TGTGAACCGGGACAAGATAGCAATCAGCCCCAGCATTTT.

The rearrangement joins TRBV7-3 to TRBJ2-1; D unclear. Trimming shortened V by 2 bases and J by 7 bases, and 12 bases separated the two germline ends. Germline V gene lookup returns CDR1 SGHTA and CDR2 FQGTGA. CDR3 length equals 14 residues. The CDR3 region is CASSLGEVGNEQFF. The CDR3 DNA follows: TGTGCCAGCAGCTTAGGTGAAGTCGGTAATGAGCAGTTCTTC.

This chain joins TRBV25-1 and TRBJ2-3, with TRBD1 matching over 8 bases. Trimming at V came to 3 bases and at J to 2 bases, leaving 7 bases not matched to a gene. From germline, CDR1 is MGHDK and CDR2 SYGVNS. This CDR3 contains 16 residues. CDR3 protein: CASSETGASLTDTQYF. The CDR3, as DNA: TGTGCCAGCAGTGAGACAGGGGCCTCCCTCACAGATACGCAGTATTTT.

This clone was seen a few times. As DNA, the CDR3 is TGTGCCAGCAGCGTATTGGAGGGGTCCACAGATACGCAGTATTTT. Protein: CASSVLEGSTDTQYF. This chain connects TRBV9 to TRBJ2-3, with D possibly TRBD2 on 6 matching bases. With 1 base removed from V and 2 bases from J, the gap between germline ends came to 11 bases. Germline CDR1 reads SGDLS; CDR2 reads YYNGEE. This CDR3 is 15 amino acids long. The full variable domain, with the rest looked up from reference TRBV9 and TRBJ2-3, is DSGVTQTPKHLITATGQRVTLRCSPRSGDLSVYWYQQSLDQGLQFLIQYYNGEERAKGNILERFSAQQFPDLHSELNLSSLELGDSALYFCASSVLEGSTDTQYFGPGTRLTVL.

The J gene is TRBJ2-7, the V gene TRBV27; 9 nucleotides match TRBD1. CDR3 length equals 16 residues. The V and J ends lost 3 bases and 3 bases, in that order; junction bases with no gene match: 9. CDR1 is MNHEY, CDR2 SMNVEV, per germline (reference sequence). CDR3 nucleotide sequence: TGTGCCAGCAGTTTCAACACAGGGGGCCCTTTCTACGAGCAGTACTTC. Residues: CASSFNTGGPFYEQYF.

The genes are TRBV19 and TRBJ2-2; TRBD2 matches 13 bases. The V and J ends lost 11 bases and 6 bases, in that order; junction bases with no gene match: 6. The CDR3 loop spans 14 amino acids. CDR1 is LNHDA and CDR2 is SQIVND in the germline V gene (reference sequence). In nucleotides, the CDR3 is TGTGCCGGAGGACTAGCGGGAGTCGCCGGGGAGCTGTTTTTT. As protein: CAGGLAGVAGELFF.

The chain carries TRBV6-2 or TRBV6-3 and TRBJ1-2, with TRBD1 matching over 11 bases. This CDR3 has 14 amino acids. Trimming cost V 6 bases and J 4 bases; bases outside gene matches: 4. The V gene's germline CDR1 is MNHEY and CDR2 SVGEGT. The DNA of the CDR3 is TGTGCCAGCAGCCTCGGACAGGGGGCCTATGGCTACACCTTC. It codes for CASSLGQGAYGYTF.

The CDR3, as DNA: TGCAGCGTTTTACAGGGGCCGGGCACCGGGGAGCTGTTTTTT. It specifies CSVLQGPGTGELFF. This chain connects TRBV29-1 to TRBJ2-2, with 7 bases lining up with TRBD1. Trimming took 5 bases from V and 4 from J; bases not matched to a gene: 7. Germline lookup yields CDR1 SQVTM and CDR2 ANQGSEA. This CDR3 spans 14 amino acids.

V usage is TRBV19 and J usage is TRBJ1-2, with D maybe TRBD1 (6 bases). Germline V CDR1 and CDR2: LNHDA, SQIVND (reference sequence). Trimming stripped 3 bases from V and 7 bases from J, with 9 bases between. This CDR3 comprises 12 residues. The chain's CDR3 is CASSIYRAGYTF. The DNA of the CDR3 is TGTGCCAGTAGTATCTACAGGGCTGGCTACACCTTC.

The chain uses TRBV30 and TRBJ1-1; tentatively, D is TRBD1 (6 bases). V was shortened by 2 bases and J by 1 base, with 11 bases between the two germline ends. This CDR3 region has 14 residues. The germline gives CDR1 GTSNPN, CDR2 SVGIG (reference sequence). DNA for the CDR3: TGTGCCTGGAGTTTGGGACATTCGAACACTGAAGCTTTCTTT. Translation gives CAWSLGHSNTEAFF.

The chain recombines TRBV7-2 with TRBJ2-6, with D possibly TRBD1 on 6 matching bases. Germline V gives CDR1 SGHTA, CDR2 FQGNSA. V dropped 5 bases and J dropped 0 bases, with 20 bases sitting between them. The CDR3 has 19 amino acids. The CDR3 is CASSPKGTGTNSGANVLTF. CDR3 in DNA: TGTGCCAGCAGCCCAAAGGGTACAGGGACCAACTCTGGGGCCAACGTCCTGACTTTC.

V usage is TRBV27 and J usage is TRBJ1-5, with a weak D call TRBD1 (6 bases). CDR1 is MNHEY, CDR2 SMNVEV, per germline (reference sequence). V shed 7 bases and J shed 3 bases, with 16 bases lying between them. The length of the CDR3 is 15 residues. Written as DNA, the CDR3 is TGTGCCAGCACCCGATCAGGGGACCCCAATCAGCCCCAGCATTTT. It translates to CASTRSGDPNQPQHF.

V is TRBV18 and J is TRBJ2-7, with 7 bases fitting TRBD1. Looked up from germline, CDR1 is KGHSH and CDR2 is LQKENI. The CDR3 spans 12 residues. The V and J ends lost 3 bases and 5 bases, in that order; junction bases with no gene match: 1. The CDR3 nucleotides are TGTGCCAGCTCACCTACAGGGGACGAGCAGTACTTC. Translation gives CASSPTGDEQYF.

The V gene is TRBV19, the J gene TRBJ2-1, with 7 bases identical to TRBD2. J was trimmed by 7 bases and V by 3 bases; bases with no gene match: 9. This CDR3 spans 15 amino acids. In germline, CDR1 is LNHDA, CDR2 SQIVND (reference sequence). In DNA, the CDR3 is TGTGCCAGTAGTATCTTCGGGAGGAGGAGGAATGAGCAGTTCTTC. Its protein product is CASSIFGRRRNEQFF.

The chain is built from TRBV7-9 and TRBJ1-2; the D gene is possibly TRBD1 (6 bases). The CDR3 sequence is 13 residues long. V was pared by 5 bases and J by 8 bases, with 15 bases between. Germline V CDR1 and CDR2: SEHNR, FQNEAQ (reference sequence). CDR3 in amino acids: CASSPNRVGGYTF. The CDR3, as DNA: TGTGCCAGCAGCCCCAACAGGGTCGGAGGCTACACCTTC.

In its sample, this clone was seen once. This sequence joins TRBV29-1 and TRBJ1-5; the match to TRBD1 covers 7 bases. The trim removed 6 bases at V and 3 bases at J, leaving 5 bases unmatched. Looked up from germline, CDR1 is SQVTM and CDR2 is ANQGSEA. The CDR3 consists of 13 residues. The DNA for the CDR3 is TGCAGCGTCAGACAGGGACCCAATCAGCCCCAGCATTTT. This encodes CSVRQGPNQPQHF.

In DNA, the CDR3 is TGTGCCAGCAGCCTCCGGGAGTCAGATACGCAGTATTTT. It encodes CASSLRESDTQYF. The chain couples TRBV4-2 to TRBJ2-3, with D perhaps TRBD2 (6 bases). The germline V gene has CDR1 LGHNA and CDR2 YNFKEQ. Trimming stripped 4 bases from V and 4 bases from J, with 9 bases between. The CDR3 contains 13 residues.

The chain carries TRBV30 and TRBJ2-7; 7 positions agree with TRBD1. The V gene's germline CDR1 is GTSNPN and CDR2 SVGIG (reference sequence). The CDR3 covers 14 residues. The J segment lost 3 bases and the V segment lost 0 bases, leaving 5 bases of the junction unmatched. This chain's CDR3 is CAWSVSRGIYEQYF. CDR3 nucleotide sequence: TGTGCCTGGAGTGTAAGCAGGGGGATCTACGAGCAGTACTTC. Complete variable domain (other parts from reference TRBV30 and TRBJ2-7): SQTIHQWPATLVQPVGSPLSLECTVEGTSNPNLYWYRQAAGRGLQLLFYSVGIGQISSEVPQNLSASRPQDRQFILSSKKLLLSDSGFYLCAWSVSRGIYEQYFGPGTRLTVT.

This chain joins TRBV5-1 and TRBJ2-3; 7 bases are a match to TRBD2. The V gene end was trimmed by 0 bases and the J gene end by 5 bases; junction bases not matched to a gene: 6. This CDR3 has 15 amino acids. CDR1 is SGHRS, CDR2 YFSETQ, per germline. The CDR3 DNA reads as TGCGCCAGCAGCTTGGGGCAGCGGGAAGTAGATACGCAGTATTTT. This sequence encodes CASSLGQREVDTQYF.

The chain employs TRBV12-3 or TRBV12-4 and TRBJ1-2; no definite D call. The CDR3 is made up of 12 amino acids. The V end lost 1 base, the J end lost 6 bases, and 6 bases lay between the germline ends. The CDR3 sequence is CASSLGGNGYTF. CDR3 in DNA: TGTGCCAGCAGTTTAGGAGGTAATGGCTACACCTTC.

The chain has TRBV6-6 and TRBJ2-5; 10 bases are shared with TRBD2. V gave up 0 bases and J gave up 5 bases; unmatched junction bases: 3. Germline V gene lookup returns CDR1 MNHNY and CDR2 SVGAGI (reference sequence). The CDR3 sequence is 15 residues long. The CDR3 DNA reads TGTGCCAGCAGTTACTCGGCTAGCGGGAGTGAGACCCAGTACTTC. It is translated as CASSYSASGSETQYF.

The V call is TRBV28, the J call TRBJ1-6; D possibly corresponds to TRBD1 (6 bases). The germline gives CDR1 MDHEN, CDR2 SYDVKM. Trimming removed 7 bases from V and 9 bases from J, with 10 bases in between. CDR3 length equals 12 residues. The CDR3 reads CASKQGSSPLHF. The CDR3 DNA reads TGTGCCAGCAAACAGGGTAGTTCACCCCTCCACTTT. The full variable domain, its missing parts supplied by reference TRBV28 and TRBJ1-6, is DVKVTQSSRYLVKRTGEKVFLECVQDMDHENMFWYRQDPGLGLRLIYFSYDVKMKEKGDIPEGYSVSREKKERFSLILESASTNQTSMYLCASKQGSSPLHFGNGTRLTVT.

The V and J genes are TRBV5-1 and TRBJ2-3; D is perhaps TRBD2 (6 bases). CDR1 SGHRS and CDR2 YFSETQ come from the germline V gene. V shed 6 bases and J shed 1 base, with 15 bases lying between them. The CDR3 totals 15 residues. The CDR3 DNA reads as TGCGCCAGCATATTGGACGGGAGTGGCACAGATACGCAGTATTTT. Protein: CASILDGSGTDTQYF.

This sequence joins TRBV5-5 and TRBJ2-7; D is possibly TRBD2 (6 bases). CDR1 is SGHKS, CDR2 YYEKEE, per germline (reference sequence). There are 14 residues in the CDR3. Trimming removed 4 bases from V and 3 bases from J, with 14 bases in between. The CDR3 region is CASSMSRGIYEQYF. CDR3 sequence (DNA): TGTGCCAGCAGCATGAGCCGGGGGATCTACGAGCAGTACTTC.

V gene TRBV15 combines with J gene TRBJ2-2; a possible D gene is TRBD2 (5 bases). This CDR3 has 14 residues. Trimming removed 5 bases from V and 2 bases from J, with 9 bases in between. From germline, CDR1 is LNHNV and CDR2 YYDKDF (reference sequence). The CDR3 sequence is CATSLTKNTGELFF. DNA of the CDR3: TGTGCCACCAGCCTGACTAAAAACACCGGGGAGCTGTTTTTT.